This T cell receptor (beta chain) appears in the sequencing data of a study of cytomegalovirus exposure and HLA in healthy donors. Primers for the PCR totalled 60 Vbeta and 13 Jbeta. Produced via immunoSEQ multiplex PCR; TCRdb's table is partial and in-frame only. This sample yields 110,000 to 150,000 clones, of which around a tenth are seen a single time; 1.8% belongs to the top ten. General study results and limits: Rare sequences made up most TCRs, while some public TCRs were found in many donors. TCR beta sequences reportedly predicted most subjects' HLA-A and HLA-B alleles accurately. Segments of the TCR beta V type were, in most cases, productive about 90% or about 30% of the time in an earlier analysis.

CDR3 length: 14 amino acids. CDR1 is SGHTA, CDR2 FQGNSA, per germline. Trimming took 2 bases from V and 3 from J; bases not matched to a gene: 3. A note on this clone: Its specificity is unknown.

Regarding donors, all were healthy bone marrow donors. This chain joins TRBV7-2 and TRBJ1-2, with TRBD1 identical over 7 bases. This TCR came from a man aged 45-65 years in good health and CMV-seronegative. Sequencing was carried out using PBMCs. CDR3 sequence reads: CASSLTGVDYGYTF. In DNA, the CDR3 is TGTGCCAGCAGCTTAACAGGGGTGGACTATGGCTACACCTTC. The complete variable domain, with remaining parts taken from reference TRBV7-2 and TRBJ1-2, reads GAGVSQSPSNKVTEKGKDVELRCDPISGHTALYWYRQSLGQGLEFLIYFQGNSAPDKSGLPSDRFSAERTGGSVSTLTIQRTQQEDSAVYLCASSLTGVDYGYTFGSGTRLTVV.